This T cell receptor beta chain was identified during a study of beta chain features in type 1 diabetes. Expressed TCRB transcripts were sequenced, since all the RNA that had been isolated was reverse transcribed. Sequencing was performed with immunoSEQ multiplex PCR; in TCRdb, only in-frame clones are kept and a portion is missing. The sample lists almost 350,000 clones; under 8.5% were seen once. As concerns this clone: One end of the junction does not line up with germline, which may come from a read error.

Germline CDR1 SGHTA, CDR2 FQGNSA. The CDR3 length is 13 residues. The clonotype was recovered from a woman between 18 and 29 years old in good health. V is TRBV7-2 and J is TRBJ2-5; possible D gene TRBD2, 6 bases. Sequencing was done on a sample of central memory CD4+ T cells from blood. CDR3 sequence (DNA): TGTGCTAGCAGCCCGGGACTGCAAGAGACCCAGTACTTC. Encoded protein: CASSPGLQETQYF.